The rows below give T cell receptor beta chains drawn from one sample of a study of CD8+CD57+ T cells in acquired aplastic anemia. TCRdb used MiXCR to reprocess the reads, holding one entry per CDR3 protein. The table has 75,000 to 100,000 distinct CDR3 sequences, around 68% seen once. The specimen sequenced was sorted CD4+, CD8+, or CD8+CD57+ T cells (not recorded which) from PBMCs. Every receptor here comes from a human donor with aplastic anemia. Both conserved end residues are trimmed from each CDR3.

len: 12
v_gene: TRBV20-1
j_gene: TRBJ2-7
CDR3aa: SARLAGGPGEQY

len: 11
v_gene: TRBV29-1
j_gene: TRBJ2-7
CDR3aa: SVEEGRSYEQY

len: 10
v_gene: TRBV10-2
j_gene: TRBJ2-2
CDR3aa: ASSTTTGELF

len: 17
v_gene: TRBV7-1
j_gene: TRBJ2-1
CDR3aa: ASSSQVGTAGRAYNEQF

len: 10
v_gene: TRBV7-2
j_gene: TRBJ1-4
CDR3aa: ASSLEDEKLF

len: 13
v_gene: TRBV25-1
j_gene: TRBJ1-1
CDR3aa: ASTPGASQNAEAF

len: 13
v_gene: TRBV9
j_gene: TRBJ2-7
CDR3aa: ASSVGLAASYEQY

len: 13
v_gene: TRBV5-1
j_gene: TRBJ2-3
CDR3aa: ASKESGGSTDTQY

len: 14
v_gene: TRBV10-3
j_gene: TRBJ1-2
CDR3aa: ASSYSQFRANYGYT

len: 12
v_gene: TRBV13
j_gene: TRBJ1-4
CDR3aa: ASSLKQGVEKLF

len: 17
v_gene: TRBV24-1
j_gene: TRBJ2-7
CDR3aa: ATSERDRELSRSSYEQY